This T cell receptor beta chain was captured in a study of T cell responses to AZD1222 COVID-19 vaccine. Study-level background: Analysis merged second doses at about 4 or about 12 weeks.

Study-level results: Sampled repertoires all dated from after the peak T cell response. There were mostly white British donors and more females than males, and clonal diversity was possibly underestimated. With dominance at 160-218 and 743-854, vaccine-associated CD4 TCRs spanned spike.

Produced via immunoSEQ multiplex PCR; TCRdb's table is partial and in-frame only. The data hold more than 95,000 clones, with 80% to 90% observed a single time. To note about this clone: As yet, its antigen is unknown.

This CDR3 is 15 amino acids long. The ends lost 6 bases at V and 4 bases at J; junction bases unmatched: 7. In germline, CDR1 is SNHLY, CDR2 FYNNEI. The rearrangement uses TRBV2 and TRBJ1-3; 9 nucleotides align to TRBD1. The source material was peripheral blood, sampled on day 0 of AZD1222 vaccination. The TCR was taken from an adult in good health. The CDR3 DNA reads TGTGCCAGCAGCACCGGGACAGGGAGGGGAAACACCATATATTTT. This translates into CASSTGTGRGNTIYF.